Sequencing of this TCR beta chain was carried out in a study of T-cell reconstitution after alpha-beta-depleted transplantation in children. General study results and limits: Surviving recipient T cells and thymic progenitors accounted for the high day-60 TCRbeta diversity observed in some patients. After one year, T-cell counts and TCRbeta diversity mostly came from new T cells. Expanded graft clones numbering several hundred reportedly gave rise to alpha-beta T cells about two months after transplant.

A library of TCRbeta sequences, prepared with unique molecular identifiers, was generated. TCRdb used MiXCR to reprocess the PCR reads, holding one entry per CDR3 protein. The data contain 670,000 or so distinct CDR3 sequences, around 13% of them singletons. CDR1 is MDHEN, CDR2 SYDVKM, per germline. The V end was cut by 2 bases, the J end by 7 bases, with 12 bases between. The CDR3 totals 14 residues. Ten or more counts support this clonotype. As yet, its antigen is unknown. The source was PBMCs, collected before TCRalphabeta/CD19-depleted stem cell transplant. This TCR was sampled from a girl aged 2-10 years with congenital amegakaryocytic thrombocytopenia, due to receive a stem cell transplant. The chain has TRBV28 and TRBJ2-4; maybe TRBD2 (6 bases). CDR3 sequence: CASSLGGAGNIQYF. CDR3 coding DNA: TGTGCCAGCAGTTTAGGCGGGGCCGGGAACATTCAGTACTTC.